This T cell receptor beta chain came from a study of blood T cell repertoires in COVID-19. Authors' processing steps: By means of reference gene primer amplification, nucleated cell counts were estimated. The method was immunoSEQ multiplex PCR; TCRdb's version includes in-frame clones alone and lacks a portion of them. Clone size and V and J calls were adopted from that table, with D and trimming inferred from the DNA. The sample yields approximately 250,000 clones, about nine tenths seen once. The CDR3 is 15 residues long. J was trimmed by 4 bases and V by 5 bases; bases with no gene match: 4. Per germline, CDR1 PRHDT and CDR2 FYEKMQ (reference sequence).

The sequenced material came from PBMCs or T cells enriched from blood (not recorded which). The chain uses TRBV13 and TRBJ2-3; 12 bases are a match to TRBD2. This TCR was recovered from a woman aged 25 to 45 with acute COVID-19. The chain's CDR3 is CASSAPSGRADTQYF. DNA of the CDR3: TGTGCCAGCAGCGCCCCTAGCGGGAGGGCAGATACGCAGTATTTT.